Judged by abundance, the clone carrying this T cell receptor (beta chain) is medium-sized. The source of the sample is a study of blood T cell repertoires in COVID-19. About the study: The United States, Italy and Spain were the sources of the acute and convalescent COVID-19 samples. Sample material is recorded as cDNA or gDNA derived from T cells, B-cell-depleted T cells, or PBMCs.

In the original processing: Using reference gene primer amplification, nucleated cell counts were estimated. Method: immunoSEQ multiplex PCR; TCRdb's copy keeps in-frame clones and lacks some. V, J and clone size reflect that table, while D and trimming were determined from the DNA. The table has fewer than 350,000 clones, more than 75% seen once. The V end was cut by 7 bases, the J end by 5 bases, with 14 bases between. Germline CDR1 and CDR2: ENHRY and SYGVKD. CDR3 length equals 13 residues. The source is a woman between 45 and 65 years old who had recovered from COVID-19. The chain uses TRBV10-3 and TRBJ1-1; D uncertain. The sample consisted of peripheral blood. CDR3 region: CAIMDGVRTEAFF. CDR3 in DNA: TGTGCCATCATGGACGGGGTTCGGACTGAAGCTTTCTTT.